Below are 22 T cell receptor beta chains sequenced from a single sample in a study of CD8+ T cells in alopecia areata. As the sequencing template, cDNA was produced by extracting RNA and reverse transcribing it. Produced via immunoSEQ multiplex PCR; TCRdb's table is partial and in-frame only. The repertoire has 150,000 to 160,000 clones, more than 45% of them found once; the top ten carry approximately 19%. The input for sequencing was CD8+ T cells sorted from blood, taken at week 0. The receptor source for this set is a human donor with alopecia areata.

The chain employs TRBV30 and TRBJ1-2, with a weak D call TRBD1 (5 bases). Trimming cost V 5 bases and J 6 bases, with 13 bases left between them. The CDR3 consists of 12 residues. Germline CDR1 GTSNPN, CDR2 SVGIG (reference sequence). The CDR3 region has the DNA TGTGCCTGGGGCCAGGGTCGGAATGGCTACACCTTC. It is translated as CAWGQGRNGYTF.

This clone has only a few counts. The CDR3, as DNA: TGTGCCAGCAGCATCTCCTACGAGCAGTACTTC. Amino acids: CASSISYEQYF. This chain joins TRBV7-9 and TRBJ2-7; D is unresolved. The ends were cut back, 5 bases at V and 0 bases at J, with 2 bases in the middle. This CDR3 region has 11 residues. The germline CDR1 and CDR2 sequences are SEHNR and FQNEAQ (reference sequence).

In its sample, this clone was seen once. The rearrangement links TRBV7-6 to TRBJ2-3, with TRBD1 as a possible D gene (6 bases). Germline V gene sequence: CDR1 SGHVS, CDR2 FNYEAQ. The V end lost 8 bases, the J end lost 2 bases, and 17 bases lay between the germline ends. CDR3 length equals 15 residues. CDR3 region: CASVRQAVATDTQYF. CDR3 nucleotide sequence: TGTGCCAGCGTAAGACAGGCGGTCGCCACAGATACGCAGTATTTT.

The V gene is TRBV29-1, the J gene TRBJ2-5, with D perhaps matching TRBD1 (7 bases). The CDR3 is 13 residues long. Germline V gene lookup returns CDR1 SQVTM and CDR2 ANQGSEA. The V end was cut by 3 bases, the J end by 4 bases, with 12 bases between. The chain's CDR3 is CSVEEGAGETQYF. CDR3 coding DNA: TGCAGCGTTGAGGAGGGGGCGGGAGAGACCCAGTACTTC.

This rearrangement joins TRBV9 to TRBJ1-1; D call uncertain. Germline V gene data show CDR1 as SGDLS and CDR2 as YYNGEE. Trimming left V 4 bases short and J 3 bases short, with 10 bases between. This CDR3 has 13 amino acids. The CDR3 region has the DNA TGTGCCAGCAGCCCGGGGTCTCACACTGAAGCTTTCTTT. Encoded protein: CASSPGSHTEAFF.

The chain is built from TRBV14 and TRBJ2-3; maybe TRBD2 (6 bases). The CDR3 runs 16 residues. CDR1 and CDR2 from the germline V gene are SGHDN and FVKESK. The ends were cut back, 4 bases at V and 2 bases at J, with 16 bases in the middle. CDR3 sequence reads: CASSRGVRAITDTQYF. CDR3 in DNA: TGTGCCAGCAGCCGGGGGGTAAGGGCTATCACAGATACGCAGTATTTT.

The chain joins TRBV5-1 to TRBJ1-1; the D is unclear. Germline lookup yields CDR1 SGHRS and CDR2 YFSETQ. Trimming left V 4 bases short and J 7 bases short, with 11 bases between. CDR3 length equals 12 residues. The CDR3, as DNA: TGCGCCAGCAGCCCTGACACCGGTGAAGCTTTCTTT. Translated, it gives CASSPDTGEAFF. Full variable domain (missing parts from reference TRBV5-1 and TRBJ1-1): KAGVTQTPRYLIKTRGQQVTLSCSPISGHRSVSWYQQTPGQGLQFLFEYFSETQRNKGNFPGRFSGRQFSNSRSEMNVSTLELGDSALYLCASSPDTGEAFFGQGTRLTVV.

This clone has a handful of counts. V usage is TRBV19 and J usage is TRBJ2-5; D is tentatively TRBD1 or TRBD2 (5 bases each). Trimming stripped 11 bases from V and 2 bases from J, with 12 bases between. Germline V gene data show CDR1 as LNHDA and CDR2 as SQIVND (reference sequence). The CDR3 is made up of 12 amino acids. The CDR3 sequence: CASRDEQETQYF. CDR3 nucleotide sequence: TGTGCCTCCCGGGACGAACAAGAGACCCAGTACTTC.

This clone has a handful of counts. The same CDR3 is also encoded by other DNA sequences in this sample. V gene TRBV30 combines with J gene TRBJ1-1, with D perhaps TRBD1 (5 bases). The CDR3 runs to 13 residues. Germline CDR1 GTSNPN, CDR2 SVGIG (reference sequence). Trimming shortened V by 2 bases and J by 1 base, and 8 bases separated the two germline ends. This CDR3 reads CAWSPQGNTEAFF. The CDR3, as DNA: TGTGCCTGGAGTCCGCAGGGGAACACTGAAGCTTTCTTT.

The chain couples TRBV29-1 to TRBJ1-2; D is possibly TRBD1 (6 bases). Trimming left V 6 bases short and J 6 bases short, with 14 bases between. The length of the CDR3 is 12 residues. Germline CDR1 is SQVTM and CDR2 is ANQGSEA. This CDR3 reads CSVLGAGDGYTF. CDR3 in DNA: TGCAGCGTCCTAGGGGCAGGGGATGGCTACACCTTC.

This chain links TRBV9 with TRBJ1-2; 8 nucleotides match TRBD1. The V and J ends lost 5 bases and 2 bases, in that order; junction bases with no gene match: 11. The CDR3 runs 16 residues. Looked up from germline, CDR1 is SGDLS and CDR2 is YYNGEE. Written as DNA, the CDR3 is TGTGCCAGCAGGAGCTCAGGGGGCGAGTTGAACTATGGCTACACCTTC. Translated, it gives CASRSSGGELNYGYTF.

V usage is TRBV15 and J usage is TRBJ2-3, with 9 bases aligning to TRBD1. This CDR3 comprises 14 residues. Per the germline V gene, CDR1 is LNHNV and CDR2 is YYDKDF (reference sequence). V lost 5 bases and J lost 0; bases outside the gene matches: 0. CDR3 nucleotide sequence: TGTGCCACCAGCGGACAGGGGAGCACAGATACGCAGTATTTT. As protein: CATSGQGSTDTQYF. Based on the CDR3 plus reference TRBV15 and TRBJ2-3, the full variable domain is DAMVIQNPRYQVTQFGKPVTLSCSQTLNHNVMYWYQQKSSQAPKLLFHYYDKDFNNEADTPDNFQSRRPNTSFCFLDIRSPGLGDTAMYLCATSGQGSTDTQYFGPGTRLTVL.

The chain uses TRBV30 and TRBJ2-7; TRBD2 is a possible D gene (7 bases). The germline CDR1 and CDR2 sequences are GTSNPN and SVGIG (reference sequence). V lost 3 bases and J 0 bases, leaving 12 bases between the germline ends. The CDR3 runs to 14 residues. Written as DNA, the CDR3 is TGTGCCTGGAGCGCGGGGGCCTCCTCCTACGAGCAGTACTTC. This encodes CAWSAGASSYEQYF.

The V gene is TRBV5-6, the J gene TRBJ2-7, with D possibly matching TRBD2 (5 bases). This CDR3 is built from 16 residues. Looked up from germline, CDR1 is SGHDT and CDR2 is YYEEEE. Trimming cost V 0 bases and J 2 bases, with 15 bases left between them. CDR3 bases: TGTGCCAGCAGCTTGGCTATTTCGGGGTATCCCTACGAGCAGTACTTC. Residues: CASSLAISGYPYEQYF.

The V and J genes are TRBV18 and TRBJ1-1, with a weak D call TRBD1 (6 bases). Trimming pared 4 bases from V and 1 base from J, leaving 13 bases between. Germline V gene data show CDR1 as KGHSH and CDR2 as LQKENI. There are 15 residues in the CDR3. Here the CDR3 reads CASSRTRDKNTEAFF. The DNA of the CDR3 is TGTGCCAGCTCACGGACCAGGGACAAGAACACTGAAGCTTTCTTT.

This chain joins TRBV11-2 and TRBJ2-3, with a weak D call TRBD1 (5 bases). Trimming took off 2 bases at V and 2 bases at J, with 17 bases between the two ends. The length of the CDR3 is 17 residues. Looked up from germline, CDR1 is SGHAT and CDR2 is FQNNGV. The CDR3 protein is CASSLLGLPENTDTQYF. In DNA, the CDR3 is TGTGCCAGCAGCTTATTGGGGCTCCCAGAAAACACAGATACGCAGTATTTT.

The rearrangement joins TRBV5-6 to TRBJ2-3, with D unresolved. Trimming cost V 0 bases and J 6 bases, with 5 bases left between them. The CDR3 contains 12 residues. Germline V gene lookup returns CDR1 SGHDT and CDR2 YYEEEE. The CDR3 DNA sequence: TGTGCCAGCAGCTTGGATTTGGATACGCAGTATTTT. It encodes CASSLDLDTQYF.

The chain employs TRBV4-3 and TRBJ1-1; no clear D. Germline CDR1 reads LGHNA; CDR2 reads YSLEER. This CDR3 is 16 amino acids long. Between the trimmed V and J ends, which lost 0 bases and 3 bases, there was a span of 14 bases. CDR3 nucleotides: TGCGCCAGCAGCCAAGAAGGCAGGCAGCTCCACACTGAAGCTTTCTTT. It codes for CASSQEGRQLHTEAFF.

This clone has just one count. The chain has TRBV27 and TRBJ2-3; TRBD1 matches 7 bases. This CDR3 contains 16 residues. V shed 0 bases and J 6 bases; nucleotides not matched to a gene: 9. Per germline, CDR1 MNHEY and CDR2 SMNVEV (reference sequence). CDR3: CASSLSPTGTGDTQYF. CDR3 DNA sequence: TGTGCCAGCAGTTTATCTCCGACAGGGACGGGGGATACGCAGTATTTT.

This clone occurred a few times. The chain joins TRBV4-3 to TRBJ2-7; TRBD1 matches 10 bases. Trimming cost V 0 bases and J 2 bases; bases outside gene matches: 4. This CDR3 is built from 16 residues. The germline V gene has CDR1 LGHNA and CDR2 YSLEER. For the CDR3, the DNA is TGCGCCAGCAGCCAAGACTCCGGGACAGGGGCCTACGAGCAGTACTTC. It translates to CASSQDSGTGAYEQYF.

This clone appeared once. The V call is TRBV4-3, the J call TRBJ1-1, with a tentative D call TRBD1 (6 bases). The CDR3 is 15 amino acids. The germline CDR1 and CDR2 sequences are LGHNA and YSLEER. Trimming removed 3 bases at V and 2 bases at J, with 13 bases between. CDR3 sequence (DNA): TGCGCCAGCAGCCAGAACCTAGGGACAAACACTGAAGCTTTCTTT. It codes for CASSQNLGTNTEAFF.

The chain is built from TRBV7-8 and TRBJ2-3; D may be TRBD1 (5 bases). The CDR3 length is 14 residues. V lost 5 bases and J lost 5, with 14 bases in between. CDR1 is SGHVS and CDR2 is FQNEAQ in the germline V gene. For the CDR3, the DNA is TGTGCCAGCAGCCTCCTAGGGGTGGGAGATACGCAGTATTTT. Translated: CASSLLGVGDTQYF.